Listed below are T cell receptor beta chains from one sample, sequenced in a study of T-cell memory formation after mild COVID-19. MiXCR, applied by TCRdb to the 5' RACE reads, yields one record per CDR3 protein. This table has some 490,000 distinct CDR3 sequences, 15% to 20% appearing once. Sequenced: PBMCs or a T cell subset sorted from them (not recorded which). Receptor source: an adult woman who had mild COVID-19 (a few samples of this study predate the infection). Cell type and time point are not known. CDR3s leave out the opening cysteine and the closing phenylalanine or tryptophan. The D gene is left open where the match is weak.

TRBV19,TRBJ2-3,.,ASSSPRGGRTDTQY
TRBV19,TRBJ2-2,TRBD2,ASTPGLASGGELF
TRBV10-2,TRBJ2-5,.,ASSATREETQY
TRBV12-3/TRBV12-4,TRBJ1-5,.,ASTRGVRNQPQH
TRBV7-3,TRBJ2-2,TRBD2,ASSLKAGTSGARELF
TRBV19,TRBJ1-1,.,ASSSYGITEAF
TRBV9,TRBJ2-1,.,ASSVDRINEQF
TRBV7-2,TRBJ1-4,.,ASSSRQLNEKLF
TRBV19,TRBJ2-3,.,ASSILISTDTQY
TRBV5-1,TRBJ1-5,TRBD1,ASSLDQGAIFNQPQH
TRBV15,TRBJ2-4,TRBD1,ATSTDRDRAAKNIQY
TRBV19,TRBJ2-7,.,ASSARYEQY
TRBV7-9,TRBJ2-3,TRBD2,ASSLASSGRTDTQY
TRBV20-1,TRBJ1-2,.,SARRSYRAPNYGYT
TRBV4-3,TRBJ2-5,.,ASSQILSGSETQY
TRBV6-6,TRBJ2-3,TRBD2,ASRLPRAGGGDTQY
TRBV28,TRBJ2-7,TRBD1,ASSFLPGQGAREQY
TRBV10-3,TRBJ2-2,TRBD1,AISAQGEAGELF
TRBV6-1,TRBJ2-7,TRBD1,ASQLGDRVLDEQY
TRBV20-1,TRBJ2-3,TRBD2,SARTSGFGTDTQY
TRBV15,TRBJ2-7,TRBD2,ATSRGMGTRSYEQY
TRBV5-1,TRBJ2-7,TRBD1,ASSAGQGATYEQY
TRBV20-1,TRBJ1-2,.,SASQSLYGYT
TRBV24-1,TRBJ2-2,TRBD1,ATSEWTGGNTGELF
TRBV5-4,TRBJ2-3,TRBD2,ASSFAGGSTDTQY
TRBV25-1,TRBJ2-7,.,ASRSSGSYEQY
TRBV4-1,TRBJ2-7,.,ASSPRGGNWEQY
TRBV4-3,TRBJ2-7,TRBD1,ASSQDLGQGPYEQY
TRBV11-2,TRBJ1-2,.,ASSLDLSADSGGYT
TRBV5-1,TRBJ2-2,TRBD1,ASSTTGGVNTGELF
TRBV20-1,TRBJ2-3,.,SAPRTGTITDTQY
TRBV15,TRBJ2-1,.,ATSPNRDIRNEQF
TRBV6-5,TRBJ2-2,.,ASSYTRGSAGELF
TRBV9,TRBJ2-7,TRBD1,ASSVATGQGYEQY
TRBV2,TRBJ2-5,.,ASSDGELQETQY
TRBV7-9,TRBJ1-3,.,ASRLELGNTIY
TRBV6-4,TRBJ2-1,TRBD1,ASSRQGGVNEQF
TRBV12-3/TRBV12-4,TRBJ1-1,.,ASSRLRTEAF